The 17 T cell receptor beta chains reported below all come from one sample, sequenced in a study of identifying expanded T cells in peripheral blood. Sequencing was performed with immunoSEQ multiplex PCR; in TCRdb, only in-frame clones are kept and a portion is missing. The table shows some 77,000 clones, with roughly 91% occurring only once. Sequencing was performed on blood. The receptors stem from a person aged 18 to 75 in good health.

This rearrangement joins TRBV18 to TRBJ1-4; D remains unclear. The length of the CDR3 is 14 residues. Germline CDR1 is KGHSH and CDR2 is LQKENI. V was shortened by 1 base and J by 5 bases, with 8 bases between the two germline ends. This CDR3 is CASSPQGLNEKLFF. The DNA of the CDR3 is TGTGCCAGCTCACCACAGGGCCTAAATGAAAAACTGTTTTTT.

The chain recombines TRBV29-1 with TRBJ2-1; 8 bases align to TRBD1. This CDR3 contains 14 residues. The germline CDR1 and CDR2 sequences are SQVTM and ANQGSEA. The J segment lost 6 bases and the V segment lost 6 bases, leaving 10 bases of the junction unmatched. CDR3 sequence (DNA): TGCAGCGTCCACCTATGGACAGGGATCAATGAGCAGTTCTTC. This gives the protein CSVHLWTGINEQFF.

This CDR3 reads CASSPPAGATNEKLFF. CDR3 nucleotides: TGTGCCAGCTCACCACCCGCGGGGGCAACTAATGAAAAACTGTTTTTT. The chain combines TRBV18 with TRBJ1-4; possible D gene TRBD1, 5 bases. This CDR3 comprises 16 residues. The germline CDR1 and CDR2 sequences are KGHSH and LQKENI. The V end was cut by 0 bases, the J end by 0 bases, with 8 bases between.

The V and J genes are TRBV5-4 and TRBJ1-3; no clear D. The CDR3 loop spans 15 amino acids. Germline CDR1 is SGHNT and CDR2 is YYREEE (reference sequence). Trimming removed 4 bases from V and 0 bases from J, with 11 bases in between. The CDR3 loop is CASSQSSYSGNTIYF. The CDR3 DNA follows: TGTGCCAGCAGCCAATCTTCCTACTCTGGAAACACCATATATTTT.

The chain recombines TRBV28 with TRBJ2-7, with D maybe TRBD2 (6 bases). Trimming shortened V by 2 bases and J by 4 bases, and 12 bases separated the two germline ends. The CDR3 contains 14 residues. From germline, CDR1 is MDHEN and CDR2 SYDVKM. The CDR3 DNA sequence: TGTGCCAGCAGTTTAGGGGCAGGGAGGTACGAGCAGTACTTC. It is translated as CASSLGAGRYEQYF.

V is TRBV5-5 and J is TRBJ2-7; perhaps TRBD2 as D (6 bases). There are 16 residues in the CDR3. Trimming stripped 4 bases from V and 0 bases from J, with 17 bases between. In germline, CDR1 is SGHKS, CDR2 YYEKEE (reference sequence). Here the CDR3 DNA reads TGTGCCAGCAGCCGGCTGGGGGGTGGATACTCCTACGAGCAGTACTTC. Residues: CASSRLGGGYSYEQYF.

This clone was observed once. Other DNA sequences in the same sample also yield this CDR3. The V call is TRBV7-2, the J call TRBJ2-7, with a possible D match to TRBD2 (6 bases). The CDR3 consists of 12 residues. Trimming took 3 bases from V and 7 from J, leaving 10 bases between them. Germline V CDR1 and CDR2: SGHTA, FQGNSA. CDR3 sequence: CASSLAGREQYF. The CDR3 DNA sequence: TGTGCCAGCAGCTTGGCAGGGAGGGAGCAGTACTTC.

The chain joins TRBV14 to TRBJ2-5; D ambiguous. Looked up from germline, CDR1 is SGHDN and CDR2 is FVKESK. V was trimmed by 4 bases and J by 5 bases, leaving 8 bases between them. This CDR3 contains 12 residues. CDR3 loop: CASSLGWETQYF. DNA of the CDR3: TGTGCCAGCAGCCTAGGGTGGGAGACCCAGTACTTC. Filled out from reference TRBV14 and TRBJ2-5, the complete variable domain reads EAGVTQFPSHSVIEKGQTVTLRCDPISGHDNLYWYRRVMGKEIKFLLHFVKESKQDESGMPNNRFLAERTGGTYSTLKVQPAELEDSGVYFCASSLGWETQYFGPGTRLLVL.

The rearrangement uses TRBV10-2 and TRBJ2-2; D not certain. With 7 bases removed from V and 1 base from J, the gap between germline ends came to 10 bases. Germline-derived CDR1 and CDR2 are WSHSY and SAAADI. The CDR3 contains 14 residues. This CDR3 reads CASNARQNTGELFF. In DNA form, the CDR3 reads TGCGCCAGCAACGCTAGACAGAACACCGGGGAGCTGTTTTTT.

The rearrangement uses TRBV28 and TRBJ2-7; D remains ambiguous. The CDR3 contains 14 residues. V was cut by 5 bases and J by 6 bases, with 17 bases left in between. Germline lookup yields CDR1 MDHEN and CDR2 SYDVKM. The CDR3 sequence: CASSAPYMSSEQYF. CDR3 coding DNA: TGTGCCAGCAGTGCGCCCTACATGTCTAGCGAGCAGTACTTC.

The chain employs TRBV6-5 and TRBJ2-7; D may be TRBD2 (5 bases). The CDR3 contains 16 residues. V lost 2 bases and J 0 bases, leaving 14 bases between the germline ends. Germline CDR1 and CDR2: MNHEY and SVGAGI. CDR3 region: CASSYGGETVSYEQYF. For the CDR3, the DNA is TGTGCCAGCAGTTACGGAGGAGAAACAGTCTCCTACGAGCAGTACTTC.

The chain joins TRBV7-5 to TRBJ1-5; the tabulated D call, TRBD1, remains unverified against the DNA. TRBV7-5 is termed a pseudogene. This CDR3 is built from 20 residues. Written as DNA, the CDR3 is TGTGCCAGAAGCTTAGTAATGCCAACCCGGGACACTAATAGCAATCAGCCCCAGCATTTT. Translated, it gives CARSLVMPTRDTNSNQPQHF.

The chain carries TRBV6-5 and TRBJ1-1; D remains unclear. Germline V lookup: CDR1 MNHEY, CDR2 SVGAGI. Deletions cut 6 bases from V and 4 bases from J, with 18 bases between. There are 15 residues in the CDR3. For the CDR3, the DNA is TGTGCCAGCAGCCTCCTCCCCACAGTCCCCACTGAAGCTTTCTTT. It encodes CASSLLPTVPTEAFF.

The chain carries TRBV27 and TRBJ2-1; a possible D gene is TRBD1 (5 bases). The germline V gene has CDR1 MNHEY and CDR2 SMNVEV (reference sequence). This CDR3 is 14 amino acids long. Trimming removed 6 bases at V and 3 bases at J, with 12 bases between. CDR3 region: CASSVGAIYNEQFF. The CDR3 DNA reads TGTGCCAGCAGCGTAGGGGCTATCTACAATGAGCAGTTCTTC.

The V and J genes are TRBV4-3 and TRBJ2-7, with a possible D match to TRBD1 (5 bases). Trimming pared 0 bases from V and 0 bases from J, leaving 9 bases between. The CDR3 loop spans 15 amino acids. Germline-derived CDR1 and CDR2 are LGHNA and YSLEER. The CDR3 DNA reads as TGCGCCAGCAGCCAAGATTTAGGGGTCTCCTACGAGCAGTACTTC. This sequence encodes CASSQDLGVSYEQYF.

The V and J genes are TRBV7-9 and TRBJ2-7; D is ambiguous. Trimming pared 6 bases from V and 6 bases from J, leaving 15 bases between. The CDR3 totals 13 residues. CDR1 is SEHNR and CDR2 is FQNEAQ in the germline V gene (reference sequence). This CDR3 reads CASSSPTRAEQYF. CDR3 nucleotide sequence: TGTGCCAGCAGTTCCCCGACAAGGGCCGAGCAGTACTTC.

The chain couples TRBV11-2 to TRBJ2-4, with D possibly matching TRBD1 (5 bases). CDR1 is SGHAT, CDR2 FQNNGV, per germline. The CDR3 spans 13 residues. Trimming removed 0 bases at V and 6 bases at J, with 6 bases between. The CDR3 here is CASSLERGNIQYF. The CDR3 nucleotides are TGTGCCAGCAGCTTAGAAAGGGGAAACATTCAGTACTTC.